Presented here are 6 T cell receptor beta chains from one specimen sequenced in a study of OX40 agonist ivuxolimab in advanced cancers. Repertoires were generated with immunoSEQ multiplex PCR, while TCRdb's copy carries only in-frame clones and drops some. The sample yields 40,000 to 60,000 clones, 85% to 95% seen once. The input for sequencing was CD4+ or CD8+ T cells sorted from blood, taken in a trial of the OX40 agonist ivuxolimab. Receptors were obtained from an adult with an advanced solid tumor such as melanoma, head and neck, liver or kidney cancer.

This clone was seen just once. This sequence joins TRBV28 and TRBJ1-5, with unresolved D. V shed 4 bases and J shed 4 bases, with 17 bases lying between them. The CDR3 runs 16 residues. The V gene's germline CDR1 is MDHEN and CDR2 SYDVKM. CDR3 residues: CASSSAGRVFNQPQHF. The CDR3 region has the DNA TGTGCCAGCAGTTCGGCGGGCCGCGTGTTTAATCAGCCCCAGCATTTT.

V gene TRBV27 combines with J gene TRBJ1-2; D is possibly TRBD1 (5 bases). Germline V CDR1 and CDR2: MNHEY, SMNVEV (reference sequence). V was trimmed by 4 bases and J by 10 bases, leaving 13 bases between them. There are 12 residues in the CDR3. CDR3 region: CASSSGTAAYTF. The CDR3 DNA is TGTGCCAGCAGTTCTGGGACGGCCGCCTACACCTTC.

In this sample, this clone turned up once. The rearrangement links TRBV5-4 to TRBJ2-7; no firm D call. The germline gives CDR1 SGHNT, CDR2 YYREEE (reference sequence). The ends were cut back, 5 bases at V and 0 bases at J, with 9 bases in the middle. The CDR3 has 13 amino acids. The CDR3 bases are TGTGCCAGCAGTTCGGGCGTCTCCTACGAGCAGTACTTC. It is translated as CASSSGVSYEQYF.

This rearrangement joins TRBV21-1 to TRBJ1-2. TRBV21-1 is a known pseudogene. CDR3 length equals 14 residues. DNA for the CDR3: TGTGCCAGCAGCAATCGGAACACTAACTATGGCTACACCTTC. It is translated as CASSNRNTNYGYTF.

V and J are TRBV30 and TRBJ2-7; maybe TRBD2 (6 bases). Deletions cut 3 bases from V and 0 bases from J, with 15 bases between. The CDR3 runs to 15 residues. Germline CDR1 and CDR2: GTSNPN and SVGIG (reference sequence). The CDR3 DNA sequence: TGTGCCTGGAGCCCACGTGGGGGGAGCTCCTACGAGCAGTACTTC. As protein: CAWSPRGGSSYEQYF.

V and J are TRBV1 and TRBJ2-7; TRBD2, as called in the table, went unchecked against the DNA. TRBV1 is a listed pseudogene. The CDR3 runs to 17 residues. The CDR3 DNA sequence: TGCACCAGCAGCCAAGATAAGCGGCACGAGGAGCCCGGGGAGCAGTACGTC. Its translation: CTSSQDKRHEEPGEQYV.